A selection of T cell receptor beta chains follows, all from one sample in a study of T-cell memory formation after mild COVID-19. TCRdb used MiXCR to reprocess the 5' RACE reads, holding one entry per CDR3 protein. The table lists approximately 290,000 distinct CDR3 sequences, approximately 8.4% of them singletons, with around a fifth in the top ten. What was sequenced was PBMCs or a T cell subset sorted from them (not recorded which). The receptor source for this set is a man younger than 30 who had mild COVID-19 (a few samples of this study predate the infection). Cell type and time point are not known. Each CDR3 is given with its conserved first and last residue. The order of the fields is V gene, clone size, J gene, D gene, CDR3 DNA, CDR3 protein. D genes are given only for firm matches. The listing skips clone size in some rows; elsewhere it reads once, few, many or a size class.

V gene: TRBV18; clone size: many; J gene: TRBJ2-6; D gene: -; CDR3 DNA: TGTGCCAGCTCACCCCGGCGTGGAGGGGAGGTGCAATATGGGGCCAACGTCCTGACTTTC; CDR3 protein: CASSPRRGGEVQYGANVLTF
V gene: TRBV27; clone size: few; J gene: TRBJ1-4; D gene: -; CDR3 DNA: TGTGCCAGCAGGAGAAGGGGAATAGCTAATGAAAAACTGTTTTTT; CDR3 protein: CASRRRGIANEKLFF
V gene: TRBV25-1; clone size: few; J gene: TRBJ2-3; D gene: TRBD2; CDR3 DNA: TGTGCCAGCAGTGAATTTGGGCTAGCGGCTTTCACAGATACGCAGTATTTT; CDR3 protein: CASSEFGLAAFTDTQYF
V gene: TRBV20-1; clone size: -; J gene: TRBJ1-1; D gene: TRBD1; CDR3 DNA: TGCAGTGCTAGTGTAGGGGGCCACACTGAAGCTTTCTTT; CDR3 protein: CSASVGGHTEAFF
V gene: TRBV12-3/TRBV12-4; clone size: -; J gene: TRBJ1-6; D gene: TRBD1; CDR3 DNA: TGTGCCAGCAGCCCCGGGCCCAGGGGGCGGAATTCACCCCTCCACTTT; CDR3 protein: CASSPGPRGRNSPLHF
V gene: TRBV4-3; clone size: many; J gene: TRBJ2-1; D gene: TRBD2; CDR3 DNA: TGCGCCAGCAGCCAAGACCTACGGGGGGGCAGGAATGAGCAGTTCTTC; CDR3 protein: CASSQDLRGGRNEQFF
V gene: TRBV5-1; clone size: few; J gene: TRBJ1-6; D gene: TRBD1; CDR3 DNA: TGCGCCAGCAGCTTGAGACAGGGGGCCAATTCACCCCTCCACTTT; CDR3 protein: CASSLRQGANSPLHF
V gene: TRBV5-1; clone size: few; J gene: TRBJ2-1; D gene: -; CDR3 DNA: TGCGCCAGCAGCTCTGGACATACTGAGCAGTTCTTC; CDR3 protein: CASSSGHTEQFF
V gene: TRBV6-2/TRBV6-3; clone size: -; J gene: TRBJ2-1; D gene: TRBD2; CDR3 DNA: TGTGCCAGCAGCATATCTAGCGGGGGGTATAATGAGCAGTTCTTC; CDR3 protein: CASSISSGGYNEQFF
V gene: TRBV18; clone size: -; J gene: TRBJ2-7; D gene: -; CDR3 DNA: TGTGCCAGCTCACCACGGGACGACGGCGAGCAGTACTTC; CDR3 protein: CASSPRDDGEQYF
V gene: TRBV4-3; clone size: -; J gene: TRBJ2-2; D gene: TRBD2; CDR3 DNA: TGCGCCAGCAGCCAAGATCTACTAGCGGGGGAGAACACCGGGGAGCTGTTTTTT; CDR3 protein: CASSQDLLAGENTGELFF
V gene: TRBV7-2; clone size: few; J gene: TRBJ2-7; D gene: -; CDR3 DNA: TGTGCCAGCAGCGGGAGGGACAGAGGGCACGAGCAGTACTTC; CDR3 protein: CASSGRDRGHEQYF
V gene: TRBV7-9; clone size: -; J gene: TRBJ2-3; D gene: TRBD1; CDR3 DNA: TGTGCCAGCAGCTTCATTGGACAGGGCACAGATACGCAGTATTTT; CDR3 protein: CASSFIGQGTDTQYF
V gene: TRBV3-1; clone size: few; J gene: TRBJ2-2; D gene: -; CDR3 DNA: TGTGCCAGCAGCCAAGATACGCGGAATATAGTCGCCGGGGAGCTGTTTTTT; CDR3 protein: CASSQDTRNIVAGELFF
V gene: TRBV5-1; clone size: few; J gene: TRBJ2-7; D gene: -; CDR3 DNA: TGCGCCAGCAGCGCGGGTTGGATCAACGAGCAGTACTTC; CDR3 protein: CASSAGWINEQYF
V gene: TRBV6-5; clone size: many; J gene: TRBJ2-1; D gene: -; CDR3 DNA: TGTGCCAGCAGTTACGGCAGGTACAATGAGCAGTTCTTC; CDR3 protein: CASSYGRYNEQFF
V gene: TRBV5-5; clone size: -; J gene: TRBJ2-5; D gene: -; CDR3 DNA: TGTGCCAGCAGCTTTAGACACGAGACCCAGTACTTC; CDR3 protein: CASSFRHETQYF
V gene: TRBV7-2; clone size: few; J gene: TRBJ2-7; D gene: -; CDR3 DNA: TGTGCCAGCAGCTGGACAGCATCCTACGAGCAGTACTTC; CDR3 protein: CASSWTASYEQYF
V gene: TRBV7-8; clone size: -; J gene: TRBJ2-3; D gene: TRBD2; CDR3 DNA: TGTGCCAGCAGCTGGACTAGCGGAGACACAGATACGCAGTATTTT; CDR3 protein: CASSWTSGDTDTQYF
V gene: TRBV7-2; clone size: many; J gene: TRBJ1-2; D gene: TRBD1; CDR3 DNA: TGTGCCAGCAGCTTATATGACAGGGAGGGTGGCTACACCTTC; CDR3 protein: CASSLYDREGGYTF
V gene: TRBV6-1; clone size: few; J gene: TRBJ2-7; D gene: -; CDR3 DNA: TGTGCCAGCAGTGAAGGGAGCTCTACCCTGAACTACGAGCAGTACTTC; CDR3 protein: CASSEGSSTLNYEQYF
V gene: TRBV6-5; clone size: -; J gene: TRBJ2-1; D gene: TRBD1; CDR3 DNA: TGTGCCAGCAGCCCAGGCACAGGGGGAGCGGATGAGCAGTTCTTC; CDR3 protein: CASSPGTGGADEQFF
V gene: TRBV19; clone size: -; J gene: TRBJ1-1; D gene: TRBD1; CDR3 DNA: TGTGCCAGTAGTAGTCAGGGGGCAAGTAGGACTGAAGCTTTCTTT; CDR3 protein: CASSSQGASRTEAFF
V gene: TRBV6-5; clone size: -; J gene: TRBJ1-1; D gene: TRBD1; CDR3 DNA: TGTGCCAGCAGTTACTACGACCAAGACAGGGGCACTGAAGCTTTCTTT; CDR3 protein: CASSYYDQDRGTEAFF
V gene: TRBV5-1; clone size: -; J gene: TRBJ2-5; D gene: -; CDR3 DNA: TGCGCCAGCAGCCCGGGACCGGGACAACGAGAGACCCAGTACTTC; CDR3 protein: CASSPGPGQRETQYF
V gene: TRBV18; clone size: -; J gene: TRBJ1-4; D gene: TRBD1; CDR3 DNA: TGTGCCAGCTCACTCACCGGGACAGGGGATGAAAAACTGTTTTTT; CDR3 protein: CASSLTGTGDEKLFF
V gene: TRBV6-5; clone size: few; J gene: TRBJ2-6; D gene: -; CDR3 DNA: TGTGCCAGCGGGATGGGGTCAGCGGCCAACGTCCTGACTTTC; CDR3 protein: CASGMGSAANVLTF
V gene: TRBV29-1; clone size: -; J gene: TRBJ1-1; D gene: TRBD1; CDR3 DNA: TGCAGCGTTGAAGTCAGGGGGAGGAACACTGAAGCTTTCTTT; CDR3 protein: CSVEVRGRNTEAFF
V gene: TRBV7-2; clone size: few; J gene: TRBJ2-5; D gene: TRBD2; CDR3 DNA: TGTGCCAGCAGCACTAGCGGGGGGGCGTGGGGTGAGACCCAGTACTTC; CDR3 protein: CASSTSGGAWGETQYF
V gene: TRBV28; clone size: many; J gene: TRBJ2-5; D gene: TRBD2; CDR3 DNA: TGTGCCAGCAGTTTATATAGCGGGGCAGGGGCCCAGTACTTC; CDR3 protein: CASSLYSGAGAQYF
V gene: TRBV6-5; clone size: few; J gene: TRBJ2-7; D gene: -; CDR3 DNA: TGTGCCAGCAGTTATGGGCCGAACGGCGAGCAGTACTTC; CDR3 protein: CASSYGPNGEQYF
V gene: TRBV6-6; clone size: -; J gene: TRBJ2-3; D gene: TRBD1; CDR3 DNA: TGTGCCAGCAGTTACGCCACAGGGGTCGGCACAGATACGCAGTATTTT; CDR3 protein: CASSYATGVGTDTQYF
V gene: TRBV19; clone size: few; J gene: TRBJ2-5; D gene: TRBD1; CDR3 DNA: TGTGCCAGTAGGGACAGGGGGAGAGAGACCCAGTACTTC; CDR3 protein: CASRDRGRETQYF
V gene: TRBV24-1; clone size: -; J gene: TRBJ2-2; D gene: -; CDR3 DNA: TGTGCCACCAGTGATAGGGGAGCCGGGGAGCTGTTTTTT; CDR3 protein: CATSDRGAGELFF
V gene: TRBV7-9; clone size: few; J gene: TRBJ1-2; D gene: -; CDR3 DNA: TGTGCCAGCAGCTTAGAAGGGGGTGGCTACACCTTC; CDR3 protein: CASSLEGGGYTF
V gene: TRBV12-3/TRBV12-4; clone size: -; J gene: TRBJ1-1; D gene: TRBD1; CDR3 DNA: TGTGCCAGCAGTTGGACAGGGGGCCGGAACACTGAAGCTTTCTTT; CDR3 protein: CASSWTGGRNTEAFF
V gene: TRBV19; clone size: many; J gene: TRBJ2-3; D gene: -; CDR3 DNA: TGTGCCAGTAGTATAGATCGCCGTCTTACCCAGTATTTT; CDR3 protein: CASSIDRRLTQYF
V gene: TRBV5-1; clone size: many; J gene: TRBJ2-3; D gene: -; CDR3 DNA: TGCGCCAGCAGCTTGGGCGGGTCTGGCGGTGGAGATACGCAGTATTTT; CDR3 protein: CASSLGGSGGGDTQYF
V gene: TRBV7-3; clone size: few; J gene: TRBJ1-2; D gene: -; CDR3 DNA: TGTGCCAGCAGTTCGAGGGTATGGTATGGCTACACCTTC; CDR3 protein: CASSSRVWYGYTF
V gene: TRBV14; clone size: few; J gene: TRBJ2-3; D gene: -; CDR3 DNA: TGTGCCAGCAGCCAATTTGTAGCGGCTAGCACAGATACGCAGTATTTT; CDR3 protein: CASSQFVAASTDTQYF
V gene: TRBV6-5; clone size: few; J gene: TRBJ1-2; D gene: -; CDR3 DNA: TGTGCCAGCAGTTACTCGGGGGGGTTTAACTATGGCTACACCTTC; CDR3 protein: CASSYSGGFNYGYTF
V gene: TRBV29-1; clone size: -; J gene: TRBJ1-5; D gene: -; CDR3 DNA: TGCAGCGTTGGTGACACCGCAACCAATCAGCCCCAGCATTTT; CDR3 protein: CSVGDTATNQPQHF
V gene: TRBV7-6; clone size: -; J gene: TRBJ2-1; D gene: -; CDR3 DNA: TGTGCCAGCAGCTTATGGGGAGTAGGGTACAATGAGCAGTTCTTC; CDR3 protein: CASSLWGVGYNEQFF
V gene: TRBV3-1; clone size: -; J gene: TRBJ1-5; D gene: -; CDR3 DNA: TGTGCCAGCAGCCAAGGAGACCCCAATCAGCCCCAGCATTTT; CDR3 protein: CASSQGDPNQPQHF
V gene: TRBV6-5; clone size: -; J gene: TRBJ1-2; D gene: TRBD1; CDR3 DNA: TGTGCCAGCAGAACGGACAGGGGAGAGAACTATGGCTACACCTTC; CDR3 protein: CASRTDRGENYGYTF
V gene: TRBV20-1; clone size: -; J gene: TRBJ2-2; D gene: -; CDR3 DNA: TGCAGTGCTAGGGACGGAACCCGGGAGCTGTTTTTT; CDR3 protein: CSARDGTRELFF